These T cell receptor beta chains were read from a single sample in a study of T-cell reconstitution after alpha-beta-depleted transplantation in children. One entry per CDR3 protein results from TCRdb running MiXCR on the PCR reads. Found here are approximately 85,000 distinct CDR3 sequences, 12% to 15% of them singletons; the top ten hold 25% to 30%. The sequencing here drew on PBMCs, mostly from graft donor cells, taken 180 days after TCRalphabeta/CD19-depleted stem cell transplant. The receptors here all came from a male patient aged 2-9 years who had a stem cell transplant for acute lymphoblastic leukemia, so the T cells may come from the graft donor. Each CDR3 is given with its conserved first and last residue. D genes are given only for firm matches. Part of the rows lack a size; the others show once, few, many or a class for expanded clones.

TRBV20-1	TRBJ1-2	NA	NA	CSARDGAGLFGYTF	TGCAGTGCTAGAGATGGGGCAGGGCTCTTTGGCTACACCTTC
TRBV7-3	TRBJ2-3	TRBD1	NA	CASSLNPTGDDTQYF	TGTGCCAGCAGCTTAAACCCTACAGGGGACGATACGCAGTATTTT
TRBV6-2/TRBV6-3	TRBJ1-2	TRBD1	NA	CASSLDRGGGRDYGYTF	TGTGCCAGCAGCCTGGACAGGGGAGGTGGAAGAGACTATGGCTACACCTTC
TRBV20-1	TRBJ2-5	NA	NA	CSARPGLPPWETQYF	TGCAGTGCTAGACCCGGACTACCCCCGTGGGAGACCCAGTACTTC
TRBV20-1	TRBJ2-1	NA	NA	CSATWTREQFF	TGCAGTGCCACCTGGACCAGGGAGCAGTTCTTC
TRBV5-1	TRBJ2-6	NA	NA	CASSLGGSSGANVLTF	TGCGCCAGCAGCTTGGGAGGCAGCTCTGGGGCCAACGTCCTGACTTTC
TRBV20-1	TRBJ2-5	NA	few	CSATGSRAAQETQYF	TGCAGTGCTACCGGGTCGAGGGCGGCCCAAGAGACCCAGTACTTC
TRBV20-1	TRBJ2-3	TRBD1	NA	CSARGVTGGRGTDTQYF	TGCAGTGCTAGAGGCGTAACAGGGGGAAGGGGCACAGATACGCAGTATTTT
TRBV5-1	TRBJ1-4	TRBD1	few	CASSGGTGNEKLFF	TGCGCCAGCAGCGGCGGGACAGGGAATGAAAAACTGTTTTTT
TRBV10-1	TRBJ2-2	NA	few	CASSLGPAGELFF	TGCGCCAGCAGTTTAGGACCCGCCGGGGAGCTGTTTTTT
TRBV10-3	TRBJ2-2	TRBD2	NA	CAISDASGGGTGELFF	TGTGCCATCAGCGACGCTAGCGGAGGTGGAACCGGGGAGCTGTTTTTT
TRBV10-3	TRBJ2-5	NA	few	CAISEKIRQETQYF	TGTGCCATCAGTGAGAAGATTAGGCAAGAGACCCAGTACTTC
TRBV7-9	TRBJ2-3	TRBD2	many	CASSLRDYTDTQYF	TGTGCCAGCAGCTTACGGGACTACACAGATACGCAGTATTTT
TRBV19	TRBJ2-7	NA	NA	CASSPDGAYEQYF	TGTGCCAGTAGCCCTGACGGAGCCTACGAGCAGTACTTC
TRBV25-1	TRBJ1-2	NA	few	CASSESNRVDYGYTF	TGTGCCAGCAGTGAATCGAACAGGGTCGACTATGGCTACACCTTC
TRBV5-1	TRBJ2-1	NA	NA	CASSLKANEQFF	TGCGCCAGCAGCCTCAAAGCTAATGAGCAGTTCTTC
TRBV5-1	TRBJ1-4	NA	few	CASSLVLGPGEKLFF	TGCGCCAGCAGCTTGGTTCTGGGGCCAGGGGAAAAACTGTTTTTT
TRBV7-2	TRBJ2-5	NA	few	CASSRGGSTYF	TGTGCCAGCAGCAGGGGGGGTTCGACCTACTTC
TRBV28	TRBJ1-2	NA	NA	CASSLRAGYTF	TGTGCCAGCAGTTTAAGGGCCGGCTACACCTTC
TRBV4-3	TRBJ2-4	TRBD1	many	CASSQVGQGAKGIQYF	TGCGCCAGCAGCCAAGTTGGACAGGGGGCAAAGGGCATTCAGTACTTC
TRBV23-1	TRBJ2-3	NA	NA	CAGREHTDTQYF	TGCGCCGGCAGGGAGCACACAGATACGCAGTATTTT
TRBV10-3	TRBJ2-1	NA	few	CAISEWSYNEQFF	TGTGCCATCAGTGAGTGGTCCTACAATGAGCAGTTCTTC
TRBV3-1	TRBJ2-7	TRBD2	NA	CASSLSGRVSYEQYF	TGTGCCAGCAGCCTCTCCGGGAGGGTCTCCTACGAGCAGTACTTC
TRBV4-3	TRBJ2-7	TRBD1	NA	CASSSFSGTGKSEQSF	TGCGCCAGCAGTTCTTTCTCCGGGACAGGGAAGTCCGAGCAGTCCTTC
TRBV5-1	TRBJ2-3	TRBD1	many	CASSAVGQGLGDTQYF	TGCGCCAGCAGCGCGGTGGGACAGGGCCTCGGGGATACGCAGTATTTT
TRBV5-1	TRBJ2-1	NA	NA	CASSLGSSTGYNEQFF	TGCGCCAGCAGCTTGGGTTCCTCCACGGGGTACAATGAGCAGTTCTTC
TRBV7-9	TRBJ2-7	TRBD2	NA	CASSPPGGGRLIYEQYF	TGTGCCAGCAGCCCCCCGGGGGGGGGGCGCCTTATCTACGAGCAGTACTTC
TRBV20-1	TRBJ2-5	NA	many	CSGDWTQETQYF	TGCAGCGGAGACTGGACCCAAGAGACCCAGTACTTC
TRBV5-1	TRBJ2-4	NA	many	CASSKGRSNIQYF	TGCGCCAGCAGCAAGGGACGGTCAAACATTCAGTACTTC
TRBV30	TRBJ2-5	NA	NA	CAWSVTERETQYF	TGTGCCTGGAGTGTGACGGAGCGAGAGACCCAGTACTTC
TRBV10-3	TRBJ1-3	NA	many	CAISGPRSNSGNTIYF	TGTGCCATCAGCGGCCCTCGGTCCAACTCTGGAAACACCATATATTTT
TRBV7-2	TRBJ1-3	TRBD1	NA	CASSLAGQGAKGNTIYF	TGTGCCAGCAGCTTAGCCGGACAGGGGGCGAAAGGAAACACCATATATTTT
TRBV6-5	TRBJ1-2	NA	few	CASSYGHIQSGYTF	TGTGCCAGCAGTTACGGTCACATCCAAAGTGGCTACACCTTC
TRBV3-1	TRBJ1-2	NA	few	CASSLVGGWYTF	TGTGCCAGCAGCCTGGTGGGGGGCTGGTACACCTTC
TRBV29-1	TRBJ1-2	NA	NA	CSVLTAGYTF	TGCAGCGTGCTGACAGCTGGCTACACCTTC
TRBV7-2	TRBJ2-5	TRBD1	few	CASSLMGTGGKTQYF	TGTGCCAGCAGCTTAATGGGGACAGGGGGGAAGACCCAGTACTTC
TRBV4-2	TRBJ2-7	NA	few	CASSPGYSSYEQYF	TGTGCCAGCAGCCCAGGATATAGCTCCTACGAGCAGTACTTC
TRBV4-3	TRBJ1-1	NA	NA	CASALTVNTEAFF	TGCGCCAGCGCCCTCACAGTGAACACTGAAGCTTTCTTT
TRBV12-3/TRBV12-4	TRBJ2-3	TRBD2	NA	CASRVEVGLAGPTDTQYF	TGTGCCAGCAGAGTTGAGGTTGGACTAGCGGGACCCACAGATACGCAGTATTTT
TRBV5-5	TRBJ1-2	NA	NA	CASSPHYGAPADYTF	TGTGCCAGCAGCCCACATTACGGGGCTCCAGCGGACTACACCTTC
TRBV7-2	TRBJ1-5	NA	NA	CASSPGPTNQPQHF	TGTGCCAGCAGCCCCGGCCCGACCAATCAGCCCCAGCATTTT
TRBV10-3	TRBJ2-7	TRBD1	few	CAISWTGKRGYEQYF	TGTGCCATCAGCTGGACAGGGAAAAGAGGCTACGAGCAGTACTTC
TRBV10-3	TRBJ2-5	TRBD2	NA	CAIRLAGQETQYF	TGTGCCATCAGGCTAGCGGGCCAAGAGACCCAGTACTTC
TRBV20-1	TRBJ2-7	TRBD2	NA	CSAREGTRSSYEQYF	TGCAGTGCTAGAGAAGGGACTAGGTCCTCCTACGAGCAGTACTTC
TRBV28	TRBJ2-7	TRBD1	NA	CASVTGLHVYEQYF	TGTGCCAGCGTGACAGGGTTACATGTCTACGAGCAGTACTTC
TRBV9	TRBJ2-5	NA	few	CASSVGGNLWETQYF	TGTGCCAGCAGCGTGGGCGGGAATTTGTGGGAGACCCAGTACTTC
TRBV5-1	TRBJ1-1	NA	few	CASSNPGRQNTEAFF	TGCGCCAGCAGCAATCCGGGACGTCAGAACACTGAAGCTTTCTTT
TRBV29-1	TRBJ1-4	TRBD1	NA	CSVRQGKNEKLFF	TGCAGCGTCCGACAGGGGAAGAATGAAAAACTGTTTTTT
TRBV9	TRBJ2-3	TRBD1	few	CASSVEGRGWSDTQYF	TGTGCCAGCAGCGTAGAAGGCAGGGGGTGGTCAGATACGCAGTATTTT
TRBV7-6	TRBJ2-7	NA	NA	CASSLSALTGAYEQYF	TGTGCCAGCAGCTTATCGGCCCTGACGGGAGCCTACGAGCAGTACTTC
TRBV7-9	TRBJ1-2	NA	few	CASSLARKGSHGYGYTF	TGTGCCAGCAGCTTAGCGCGAAAGGGCAGTCACGGCTATGGCTACACCTTC
TRBV29-1	TRBJ2-5	NA	NA	CSVEDPLSTVYQETQYF	TGCAGCGTTGAAGATCCCCTTTCGACAGTGTACCAAGAGACCCAGTACTTC
TRBV12-3/TRBV12-4	TRBJ1-1	TRBD1	few	CASSLQGARTEAFF	TGTGCCAGCAGTTTGCAGGGGGCAAGGACTGAAGCTTTCTTT
TRBV6-2/TRBV6-3	TRBJ2-5	NA	NA	CASSYAGRETQYF	TGTGCCAGCAGTTACGCAGGGCGCGAGACCCAGTACTTC
TRBV7-2	TRBJ1-6	TRBD1	NA	CASSLNGQGANSPLHF	TGTGCCAGCAGCTTAAATGGACAGGGGGCGAATTCACCCCTCCACTTT